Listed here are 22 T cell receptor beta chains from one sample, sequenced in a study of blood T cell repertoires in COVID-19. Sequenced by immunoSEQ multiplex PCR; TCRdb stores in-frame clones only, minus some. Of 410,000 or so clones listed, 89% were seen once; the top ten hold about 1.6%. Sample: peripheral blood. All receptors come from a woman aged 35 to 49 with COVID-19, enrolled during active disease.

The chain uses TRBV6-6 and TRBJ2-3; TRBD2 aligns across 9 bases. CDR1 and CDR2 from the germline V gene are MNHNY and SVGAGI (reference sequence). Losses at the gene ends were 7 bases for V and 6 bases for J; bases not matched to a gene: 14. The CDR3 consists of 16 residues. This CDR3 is CASNPGGSGGGDTQYF. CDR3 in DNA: TGTGCCAGCAACCCTGGGGGTAGCGGGGGAGGCGATACGCAGTATTTT.

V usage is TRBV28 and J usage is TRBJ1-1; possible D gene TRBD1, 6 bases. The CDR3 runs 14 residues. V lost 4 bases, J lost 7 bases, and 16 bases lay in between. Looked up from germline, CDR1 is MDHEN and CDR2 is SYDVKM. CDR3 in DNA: TGTGCCAGCAGTTGGACCCAGGGGTCAGGTGAAGCTTTCTTT. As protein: CASSWTQGSGEAFF. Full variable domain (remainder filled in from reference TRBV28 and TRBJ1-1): DVKVTQSSRYLVKRTGEKVFLECVQDMDHENMFWYRQDPGLGLRLIYFSYDVKMKEKGDIPEGYSVSREKKERFSLILESASTNQTSMYLCASSWTQGSGEAFFGQGTRLTVV.

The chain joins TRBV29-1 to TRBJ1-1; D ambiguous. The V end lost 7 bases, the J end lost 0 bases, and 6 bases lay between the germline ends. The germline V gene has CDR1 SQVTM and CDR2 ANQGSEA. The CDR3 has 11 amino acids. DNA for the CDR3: TGCAGCGCAGTAGTGAACACTGAAGCTTTCTTT. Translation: CSAVVNTEAFF.

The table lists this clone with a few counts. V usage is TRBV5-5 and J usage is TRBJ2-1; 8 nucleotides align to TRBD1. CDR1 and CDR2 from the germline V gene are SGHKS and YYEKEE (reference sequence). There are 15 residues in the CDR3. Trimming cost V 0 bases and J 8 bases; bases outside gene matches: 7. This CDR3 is CASSLGQGAWDEQFF. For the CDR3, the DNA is TGTGCCAGCAGCTTGGGGCAGGGGGCTTGGGATGAGCAGTTCTTC. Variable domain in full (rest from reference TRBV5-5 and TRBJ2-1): DAGVTQSPTHLIKTRGQQVTLRCSPISGHKSVSWYQQVLGQGPQFIFQYYEKEERGRGNFPDRFSARQFPNYSSELNVNALLLGDSALYLCASSLGQGAWDEQFFGPGTRLTVL.

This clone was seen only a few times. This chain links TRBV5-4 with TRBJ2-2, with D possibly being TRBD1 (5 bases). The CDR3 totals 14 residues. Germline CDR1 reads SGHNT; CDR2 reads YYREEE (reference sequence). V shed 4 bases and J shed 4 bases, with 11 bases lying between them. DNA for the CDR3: TGTGCCAGCAGCATTTGGGGCGGCACCGGGGAGCTGTTTTTT. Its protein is CASSIWGGTGELFF.

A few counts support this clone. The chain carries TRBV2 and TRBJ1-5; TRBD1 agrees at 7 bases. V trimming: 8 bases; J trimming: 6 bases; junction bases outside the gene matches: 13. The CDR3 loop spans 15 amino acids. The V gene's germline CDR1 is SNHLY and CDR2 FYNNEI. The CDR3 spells CASAPQGGEGQPQHF. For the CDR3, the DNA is TGTGCCAGCGCTCCTCAGGGGGGTGAGGGTCAGCCCCAGCATTTT.

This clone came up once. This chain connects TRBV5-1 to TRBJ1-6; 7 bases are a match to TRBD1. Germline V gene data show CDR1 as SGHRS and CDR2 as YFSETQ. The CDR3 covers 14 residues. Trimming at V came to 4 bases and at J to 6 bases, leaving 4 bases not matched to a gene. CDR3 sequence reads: CASSQGQPNSPLHF. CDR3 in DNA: TGCGCCAGCAGCCAGGGACAGCCTAATTCACCCCTCCACTTT.

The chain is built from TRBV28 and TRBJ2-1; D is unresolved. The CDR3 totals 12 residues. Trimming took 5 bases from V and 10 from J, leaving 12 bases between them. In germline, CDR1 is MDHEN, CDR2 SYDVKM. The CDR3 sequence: CASSVESSEQFF. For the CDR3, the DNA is TGTGCCAGCAGTGTAGAGTCATCCGAGCAGTTCTTC.

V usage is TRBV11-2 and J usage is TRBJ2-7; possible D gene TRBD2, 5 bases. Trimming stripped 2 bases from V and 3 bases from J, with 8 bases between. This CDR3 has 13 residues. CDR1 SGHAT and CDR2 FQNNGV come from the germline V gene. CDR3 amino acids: CASSLTGVYEQYF. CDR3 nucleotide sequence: TGTGCCAGCAGCTTAACCGGGGTCTACGAGCAGTACTTC. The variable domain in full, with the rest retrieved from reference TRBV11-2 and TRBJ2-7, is EAGVAQSPRYKIIEKRQSVAFWCNPISGHATLYWYQQILGQGPKLLIQFQNNGVVDDSQLPKDRFSAERLKGVDSTLKIQPAKLEDSAVYLCASSLTGVYEQYFGPGTRLTVT.

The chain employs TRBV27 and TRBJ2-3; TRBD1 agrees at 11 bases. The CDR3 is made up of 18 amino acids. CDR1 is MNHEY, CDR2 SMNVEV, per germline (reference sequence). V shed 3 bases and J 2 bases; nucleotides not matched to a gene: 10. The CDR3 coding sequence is TGTGCCAGCAGTTTCGATCCCTGGACAGGGGGCTTCACAGATACGCAGTATTTT. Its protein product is CASSFDPWTGGFTDTQYF.

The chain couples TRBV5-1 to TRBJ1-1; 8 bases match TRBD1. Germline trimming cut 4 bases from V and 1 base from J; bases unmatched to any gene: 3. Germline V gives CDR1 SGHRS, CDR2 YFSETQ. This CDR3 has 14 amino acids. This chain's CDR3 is CASSRTGTNTEAFF. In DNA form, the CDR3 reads TGCGCCAGCAGCAGGACAGGGACGAACACTGAAGCTTTCTTT.

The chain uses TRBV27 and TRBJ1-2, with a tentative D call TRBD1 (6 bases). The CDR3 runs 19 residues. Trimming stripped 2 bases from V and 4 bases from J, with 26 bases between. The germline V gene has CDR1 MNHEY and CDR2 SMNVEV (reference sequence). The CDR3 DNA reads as TGTGCCAGCAGTTTAGAGCCCCGTACAGGGAACTATGCGCCCTATGGCTACACCTTC. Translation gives CASSLEPRTGNYAPYGYTF.

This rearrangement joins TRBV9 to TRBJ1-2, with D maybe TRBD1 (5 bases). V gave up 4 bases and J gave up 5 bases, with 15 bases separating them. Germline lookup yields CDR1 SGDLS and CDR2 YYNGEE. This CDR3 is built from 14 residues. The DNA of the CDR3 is TGTGCCAGCAGCCCCCAGACAGTGAGATATGGCTACACCTTC. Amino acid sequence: CASSPQTVRYGYTF.

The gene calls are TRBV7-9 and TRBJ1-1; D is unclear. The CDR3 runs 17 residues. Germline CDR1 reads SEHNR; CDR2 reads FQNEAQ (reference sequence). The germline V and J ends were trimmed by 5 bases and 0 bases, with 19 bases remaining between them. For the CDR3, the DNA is TGTGCCAGCAGCCCGCAGTCTGCGGGCAGTTTGAACACTGAAGCTTTCTTT. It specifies CASSPQSAGSLNTEAFF.

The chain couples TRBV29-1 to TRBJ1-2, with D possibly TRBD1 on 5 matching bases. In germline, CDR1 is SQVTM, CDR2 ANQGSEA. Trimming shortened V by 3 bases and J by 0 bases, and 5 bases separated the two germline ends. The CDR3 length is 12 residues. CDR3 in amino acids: CSVDRANYGYTF. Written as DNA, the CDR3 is TGCAGCGTTGACAGGGCTAACTATGGCTACACCTTC.

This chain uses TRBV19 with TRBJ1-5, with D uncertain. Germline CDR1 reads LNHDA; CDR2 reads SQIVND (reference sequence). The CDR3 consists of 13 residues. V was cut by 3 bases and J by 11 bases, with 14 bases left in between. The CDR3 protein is CASSMAGFQAQHF. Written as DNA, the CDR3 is TGTGCCAGTAGTATGGCGGGCTTCCAGGCCCAGCATTTT. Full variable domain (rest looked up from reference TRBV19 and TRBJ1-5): DGGITQSPKYLFRKEGQNVTLSCEQNLNHDAMYWYRQDPGQGLRLIYYSQIVNDFQKGDIAEGYSVSREKKESFPLTVTSAQKNPTAFYLCASSMAGFQAQHFGDGTRLSIL.

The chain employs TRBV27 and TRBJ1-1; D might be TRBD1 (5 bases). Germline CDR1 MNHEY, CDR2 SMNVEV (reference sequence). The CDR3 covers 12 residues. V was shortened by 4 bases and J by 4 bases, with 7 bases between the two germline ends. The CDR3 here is CASSSGVTEAFF. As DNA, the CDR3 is TGTGCCAGCAGTTCGGGGGTCACTGAAGCTTTCTTT.

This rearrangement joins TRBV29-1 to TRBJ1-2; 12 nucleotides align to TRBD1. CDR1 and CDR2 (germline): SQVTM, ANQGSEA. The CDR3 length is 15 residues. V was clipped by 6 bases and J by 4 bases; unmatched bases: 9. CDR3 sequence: CSVFRDRGQGYGYTF. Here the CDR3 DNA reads TGCAGCGTGTTCCGGGACAGGGGGCAGGGCTATGGCTACACCTTC.

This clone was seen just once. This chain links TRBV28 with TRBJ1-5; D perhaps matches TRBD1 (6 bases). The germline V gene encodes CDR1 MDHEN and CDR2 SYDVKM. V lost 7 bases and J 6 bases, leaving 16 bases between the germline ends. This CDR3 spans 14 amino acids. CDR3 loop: CASTPQGVGQPQHF. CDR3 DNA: TGTGCCAGCACCCCACAGGGCGTGGGTCAGCCCCAGCATTTT. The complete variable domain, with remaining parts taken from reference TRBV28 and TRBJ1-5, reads DVKVTQSSRYLVKRTGEKVFLECVQDMDHENMFWYRQDPGLGLRLIYFSYDVKMKEKGDIPEGYSVSREKKERFSLILESASTNQTSMYLCASTPQGVGQPQHFGDGTRLSIL.

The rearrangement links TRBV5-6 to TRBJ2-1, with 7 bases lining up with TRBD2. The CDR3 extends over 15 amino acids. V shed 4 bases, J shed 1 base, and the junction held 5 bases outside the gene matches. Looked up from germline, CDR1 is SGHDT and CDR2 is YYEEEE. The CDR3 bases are TGTGCCAGCAGCCACCCGGGAGGATCCTACAATGAGCAGTTCTTC. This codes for CASSHPGGSYNEQFF.

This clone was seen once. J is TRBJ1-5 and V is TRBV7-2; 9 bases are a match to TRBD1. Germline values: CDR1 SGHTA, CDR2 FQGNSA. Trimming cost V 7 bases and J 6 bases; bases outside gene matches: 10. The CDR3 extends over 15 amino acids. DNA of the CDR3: TGTGCCAGCACCCAAACAGGGGGCGCCTTTCAGCCCCAGCATTTT. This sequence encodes CASTQTGGAFQPQHF.

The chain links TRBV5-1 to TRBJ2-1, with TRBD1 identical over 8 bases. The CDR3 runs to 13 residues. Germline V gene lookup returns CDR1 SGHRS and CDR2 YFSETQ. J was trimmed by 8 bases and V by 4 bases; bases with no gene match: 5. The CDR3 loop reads CASSKDREYEQFF. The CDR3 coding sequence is TGCGCCAGCAGCAAGGACAGGGAATATGAGCAGTTCTTC.